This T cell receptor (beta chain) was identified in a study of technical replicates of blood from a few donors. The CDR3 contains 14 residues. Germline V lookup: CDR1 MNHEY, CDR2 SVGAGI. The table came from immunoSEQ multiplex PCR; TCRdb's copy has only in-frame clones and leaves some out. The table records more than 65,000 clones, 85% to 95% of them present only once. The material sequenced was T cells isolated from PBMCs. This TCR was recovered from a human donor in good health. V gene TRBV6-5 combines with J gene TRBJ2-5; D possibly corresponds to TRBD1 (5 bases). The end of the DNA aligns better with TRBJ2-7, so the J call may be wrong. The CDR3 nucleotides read TGTGCCAGCAAGGAACGGACATCCTCCTACGAGCAGTACTTC. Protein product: CASKERTSSYEQYF.